The sequence of this T cell receptor beta chain was determined in a study of blood T cell repertoires in COVID-19. At the level of the study: Whether acute or convalescent, the COVID-19 samples came from the United States, Italy and Spain. PBMCs, B-cell-depleted T cells, or T cells provided the cDNA or gDNA that made up the material.

The germline gives CDR1 SGHDT, CDR2 YYEEEE. This CDR3 is 14 amino acids long. V shed 2 bases and J shed 4 bases, with 12 bases lying between them. In the authors' workflow: How many nucleated cells were present was estimated from reference gene primer amplification. Measured with immunoSEQ multiplex PCR; TCRdb has only the in-frame clones, and not every one. Clonal size and the V and J genes are those of that table, whereas D and trimming came from the DNA. The sample includes 200,000 to 250,000 clones, 85% of them seen just once. Sample: peripheral blood. The source is a man between 40 and 49 years old with acute or convalescent COVID-19. The chain combines TRBV5-6 with TRBJ1-2; TRBD1 might be the D (5 bases). The CDR3 sequence is CASSLSRVGYGYTF. For the CDR3, the DNA is TGTGCCAGCAGCTTATCCAGGGTGGGCTATGGCTACACCTTC. Drawing the rest from reference TRBV5-6 and TRBJ1-2, the complete variable domain is DAGVTQSPTHLIKTRGQQVTLRCSPKSGHDTVSWYQQALGQGPQFIFQYYEEEERQRGNFPDRFSGHQFPNYSSELNVNALLLGDSALYLCASSLSRVGYGYTFGSGTRLTVV.